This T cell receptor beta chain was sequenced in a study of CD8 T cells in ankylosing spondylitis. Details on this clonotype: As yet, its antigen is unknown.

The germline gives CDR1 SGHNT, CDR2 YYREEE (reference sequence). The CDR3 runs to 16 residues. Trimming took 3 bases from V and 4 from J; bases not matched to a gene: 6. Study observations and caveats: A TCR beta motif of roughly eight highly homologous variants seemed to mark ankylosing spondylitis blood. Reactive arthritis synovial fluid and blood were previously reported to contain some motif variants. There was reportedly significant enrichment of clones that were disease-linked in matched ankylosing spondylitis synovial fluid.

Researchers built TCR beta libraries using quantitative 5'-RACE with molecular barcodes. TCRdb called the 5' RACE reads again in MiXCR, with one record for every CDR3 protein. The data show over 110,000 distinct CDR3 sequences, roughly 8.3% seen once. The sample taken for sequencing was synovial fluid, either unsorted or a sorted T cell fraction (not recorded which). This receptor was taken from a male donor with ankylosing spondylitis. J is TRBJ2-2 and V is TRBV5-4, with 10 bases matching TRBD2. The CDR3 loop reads CASSSSGRGSTGELFF. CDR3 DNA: TGTGCCAGCAGCTCTAGCGGGAGAGGGTCCACCGGGGAGCTGTTTTTT.